This paragraph covers one T cell receptor beta chain sequence. The antigen remains undetermined. This entry belongs to a study of blood T cells in healthy people across ages. V shed 2 bases and J shed 12 bases, with 23 bases lying between them. The CDR3 is 15 residues long. Germline CDR1 and CDR2: LNHNV and YYDKDF (reference sequence). The study, taken as a whole, reports: Per million T cells, the diversity of TCR beta decreased roughly linearly as age advanced. Estimates based on one million T cells were treated as lower bounds. Naive T cell percentage strongly correlated with TCR beta diversity.

Through a sample-barcoded 5' primer and a J-beta primer mix, a second PCR was run for 7 to 11 cycles. Each cDNA was tagged by a template-switch adaptor containing 12 random nucleotides. TCRdb called the 5' RACE reads again in MiXCR, with one record for every CDR3 protein. The table lists some 1,500,000 distinct CDR3 sequences, 40% to 45% of them singletons. This chain links TRBV15 with TRBJ2-7; perhaps TRBD2 as D (7 bases). This TCR was recovered from a woman aged 18-29 years in good health. Sequenced sample: blood. The CDR3 DNA reads TGTGCCACCAGCAGACCCTGGGGGGGCCAAGAGACCCGGTACTTC. This gives the protein CATSRPWGGQETRYF. The variable domain in full, with the rest retrieved from reference TRBV15 and TRBJ2-7, is DAMVIQNPRYQVTQFGKPVTLSCSQTLNHNVMYWYQQKSSQAPKLLFHYYDKDFNNEADTPDNFQSRRPNTSFCFLDIRSPGLGDTAMYLCATSRPWGGQETRYFGPGTRLTVT.